Following are 26 T cell receptor beta chains from one sample sequenced in a study of beta chain features in type 1 diabetes. Every isolated RNA sample was fully reverse transcribed, so sequencing captured expressed TCRB transcripts. Sequencing used immunoSEQ multiplex PCR; TCRdb keeps in-frame clones, though not all of them. The repertoire holds over 300,000 clones, with 6.5% to 10% as singletons. Material for sequencing was central memory CD4+ T cells from blood. These receptors were obtained from a woman aged 18-29 years in good health.

CDR3 amino acids: CASSRTGPSYEQYF. The DNA for the CDR3 is TGTGCCAGCAGCCGAACTGGCCCTTCCTACGAGCAGTACTTC. The chain links TRBV5-8 to TRBJ2-7; no firm D call. This CDR3 has 14 residues. The germline V gene encodes CDR1 SGHTS and CDR2 YDEGEE. V lost 4 bases and J 1 base, leaving 12 bases between the germline ends.

This clone showed up just a few times. V gene TRBV2 combines with J gene TRBJ2-7; TRBD1 aligns across 9 bases. From germline, CDR1 is SNHLY and CDR2 FYNNEI. V trimming: 3 bases; J trimming: 3 bases; junction bases outside the gene matches: 6. The CDR3 has 15 amino acids. The CDR3 DNA sequence: TGTGCCAGCAGTGAGCAGGGACAGGGCATCTACGAGCAGTACTTC. As protein: CASSEQGQGIYEQYF.

This chain joins TRBV7-2 and TRBJ2-3, with a weak D call TRBD2 (7 bases). V was shortened by 4 bases and J by 10 bases, with 24 bases between the two germline ends. Germline-derived CDR1 and CDR2 are SGHTA and FQGNSA. The CDR3 has 16 amino acids. This CDR3 is CASSSPGGPQGYAQYF. The CDR3 DNA is TGTGCCAGCAGCTCTCCCGGGGGGCCGCAAGGATACGCGCAGTATTTT.

The chain employs TRBV11-3 and TRBJ2-1, with TRBD2 identical over 12 bases. Looked up from germline, CDR1 is SGHNT and CDR2 is YENEEA. The CDR3 totals 15 residues. The V gene end was trimmed by 3 bases and the J gene end by 7 bases; junction bases not matched to a gene: 4. The CDR3 DNA is TGTGCCAGCAGCTTGAGGACTAGCGGGGTAAATGAGCAGTTCTTC. Residues: CASSLRTSGVNEQFF.

This clone came up many times. V is TRBV10-3 and J is TRBJ2-3; D call uncertain. The CDR3 totals 15 residues. Germline values: CDR1 ENHRY, CDR2 SYGVKD. Trimming took off 2 bases at V and 3 bases at J, with 12 bases between the two ends. For the CDR3, the DNA is TGTGCCATCAGTGAGACTACCCTAAAGACAGATACGCAGTATTTT. Encoded protein: CAISETTLKTDTQYF.

This clone was seen a few times. V is TRBV10-3 and J is TRBJ1-1; D unclear. With 7 bases removed from V and 3 bases from J, the gap between germline ends came to 6 bases. Germline values: CDR1 ENHRY, CDR2 SYGVKD. The CDR3 has 11 amino acids. CDR3: CAIKRDTEAFF. In DNA form, the CDR3 reads TGTGCCATCAAGCGGGACACTGAAGCTTTCTTT.

This chain joins TRBV5-6 and TRBJ2-3; 8 nucleotides agree with TRBD2. V gave up 0 bases and J gave up 4 bases; unmatched junction bases: 1. The germline CDR1 and CDR2 sequences are SGHDT and YYEEEE. This CDR3 region has 14 residues. This CDR3 reads CASSLGLASDTQYF. The CDR3 coding sequence is TGTGCCAGCAGCTTGGGACTAGCGTCAGATACGCAGTATTTT.

The V and J genes are TRBV15 and TRBJ2-1; 12 bases are shared with TRBD1. The CDR3 length is 14 residues. Trimming removed 8 bases from V and 7 bases from J; junction bases left unmatched: 6. Germline V gene lookup returns CDR1 LNHNV and CDR2 YYDKDF (reference sequence). The CDR3 DNA follows: TGTGCCACCGCTCGGGACAGGGGGCTTAATGAGCAGTTCTTC. Translated: CATARDRGLNEQFF.

This clone came up many times. The chain joins TRBV15 to TRBJ2-1, with TRBD2 matching over 10 bases. Germline V gene lookup returns CDR1 LNHNV and CDR2 YYDKDF (reference sequence). The CDR3 spans 16 residues. Trimming removed 0 bases from V and 9 bases from J; junction bases left unmatched: 8. CDR3 amino acids: CATSRDHVAGGSEQFF. The CDR3 bases are TGTGCCACCAGCAGAGATCACGTAGCGGGAGGATCTGAGCAGTTCTTC.

In this sample, this clone turned up once. V gene TRBV7-8 combines with J gene TRBJ2-5; D is ambiguous. This CDR3 is 13 amino acids long. Germline V gene data show CDR1 as SGHVS and CDR2 as FQNEAQ. Trimming took off 1 base at V and 5 bases at J, with 8 bases between the two ends. CDR3 in amino acids: CASSLDIWETQYF. CDR3 in DNA: TGTGCCAGCAGCTTAGATATTTGGGAGACCCAGTACTTC.

This clone came up many times. Different DNA sequences within this sample yield the same CDR3. V is TRBV5-1 and J is TRBJ2-5; D ambiguous. The CDR3 contains 12 residues. Germline V gives CDR1 SGHRS, CDR2 YFSETQ. V lost 1 base, J lost 0 bases, and 1 base lay in between. This chain's CDR3 is CASSLNQETQYF. Here the CDR3 DNA reads TGCGCCAGCAGCTTGAACCAAGAGACCCAGTACTTC.

The genes are TRBV19 and TRBJ2-2; D gene ambiguous. CDR1 and CDR2 from the germline V gene are LNHDA and SQIVND (reference sequence). CDR3 length: 15 residues. Trimming stripped 5 bases from V and 7 bases from J, with 17 bases between. CDR3 in DNA: TGTGCCAGTAGTTCCTACGGGCCGAATGTCGGGGAGCTGTTTTTT. Translated, it gives CASSSYGPNVGELFF.

This clone appeared many times. The chain employs TRBV6-6 and TRBJ2-1; no clear D. The germline gives CDR1 MNHNY, CDR2 SVGAGI (reference sequence). This CDR3 comprises 12 residues. The V end was cut by 5 bases, the J end by 8 bases, with 10 bases between. The CDR3 DNA reads as TGTGCCAGCAGTATCAGTGCCGATGAGCAGTTCTTC. Residues: CASSISADEQFF.

This clone occurred a few times. The chain recombines TRBV5-1 with TRBJ2-1, with 8 bases identical to TRBD2. The CDR3 is made up of 15 amino acids. The V segment lost 1 base and the J segment 4 bases; nucleotides outside the gene matches: 4. The germline V gene encodes CDR1 SGHRS and CDR2 YFSETQ. The CDR3 DNA sequence: TGCGCCAGCAGCTTGAGCGGGAGTCGGTACAATGAGCAGTTCTTC. Residues: CASSLSGSRYNEQFF.

The V call is TRBV18, the J call TRBJ2-1; D is tentatively TRBD1 or TRBD2 (6 bases each). The length of the CDR3 is 14 residues. Germline V gene lookup returns CDR1 KGHSH and CDR2 LQKENI. The ends were cut back, 5 bases at V and 6 bases at J, with 14 bases in the middle. In DNA, the CDR3 is TGTGCCAGCTCATGGGGGGCAGGGTCCAATGAGCAGTTCTTC. As protein: CASSWGAGSNEQFF.

Comment on this clone: Compared with germline, one end of the junction differs, possibly owing to a read error. This chain uses TRBV7-9 with TRBJ1-5; D is undetermined. CDR1 is SEHNR and CDR2 is FQNEAQ in the germline V gene (reference sequence). CDR3 size: 14 residues. The CDR3 nucleotides are TGTGCCAGCAGCTCGGGCTCGACATTTCAGACCCAGCATTTT. It specifies CASSSGSTFQTQHF.

As DNA, the CDR3 is TGTTGGGGAACAGGAAAGCAGCCCCAGCATTTT. Its translation: CWGTGKQPQHF. The genes are TRBV28 and TRBJ1-5, with D possibly being TRBD1 (5 bases). The CDR3 loop spans 11 amino acids. CDR1 is MDHEN and CDR2 is SYDVKM in the germline V gene.

This clone was found a few times. This chain uses TRBV29-1 with TRBJ1-1, with TRBD1 identical over 8 bases. The CDR3 contains 12 residues. Germline-derived CDR1 and CDR2 are SQVTM and ANQGSEA. The V and J ends lost 6 bases and 5 bases, in that order; junction bases with no gene match: 5. In nucleotides, the CDR3 is TGCAGCGTCTCCAGGGACAGGACTGAAGCTTTCTTT. Translated, it gives CSVSRDRTEAFF.

There are a few counts of this clone. Other DNA sequences from this sample encode an identical CDR3 as well. The rearrangement joins TRBV7-3 to TRBJ2-7, with D perhaps being TRBD1 or TRBD2 (5 bases each). Germline assignment: CDR1 SGHTA and CDR2 FQGTGA. The CDR3 spans 13 residues. V was clipped by 3 bases and J by 1 base, with 7 bases between them. The DNA for the CDR3 is TGTGCCAGCAGCTTGGGACCTTCCTACGAGCAGTACTTC. Amino acids: CASSLGPSYEQYF. Drawing the rest from reference TRBV7-3 and TRBJ2-7, the complete variable domain is GAGVSQTPSNKVTEKGKYVELRCDPISGHTALYWYRQSLGQGPEFLIYFQGTGAADDSGLPNDRFFAVRPEGSVSTLKIQRTERGDSAVYLCASSLGPSYEQYFGPGTRLTVT.

This clone was observed a handful of times. J is TRBJ2-3 and V is TRBV19, with 7 bases aligning to TRBD2. The V segment lost 8 bases and the J segment 0 bases; nucleotides outside the gene matches: 8. Germline V lookup: CDR1 LNHDA, CDR2 SQIVND (reference sequence). The CDR3 spans 15 residues. In nucleotides, the CDR3 is TGTGCCAGTGGACCCACTAGCGAGAGCACAGATACGCAGTATTTT. Protein product: CASGPTSESTDTQYF.

The CDR3 sequence: CASSQDREGQDTQYF. CDR3 coding DNA: TGCGCCAGCAGCCAAGACCGGGAGGGCCAAGATACGCAGTATTTT. The V gene is TRBV4-1, the J gene TRBJ2-3, with 8 nucleotides matching TRBD2. Trimming removed 0 bases from V and 5 bases from J; junction bases left unmatched: 4. From germline, CDR1 is MGHRA and CDR2 YSYEKL. The CDR3 has 15 residues.

This clone occurred a few times. This rearrangement joins TRBV5-1 to TRBJ2-1; 7 nucleotides agree with TRBD1. Germline V gives CDR1 SGHRS, CDR2 YFSETQ. The length of the CDR3 is 15 residues. Trimming cost V 1 base and J 5 bases; bases outside gene matches: 6. The CDR3 region is CASSLPSQGDNEQFF. The CDR3 nucleotides read TGCGCCAGCAGCTTGCCTTCGCAGGGGGACAATGAGCAGTTCTTC.

In its sample, this clone was seen a few times. The rearrangement uses TRBV7-2 and TRBJ1-1; D may be TRBD1 (5 bases). CDR1 and CDR2 from the germline V gene are SGHTA and FQGNSA. Trimming removed 1 base from V and 6 bases from J, with 12 bases in between. This CDR3 region has 14 residues. The CDR3 DNA reads TGTGCCAGCAGCTTAGGATGGTTAGGGGCTGAAGCTTTCTTT. This codes for CASSLGWLGAEAFF.

This chain links TRBV28 with TRBJ1-1; D gene ambiguous. V gave up 2 bases and J gave up 3 bases, with 1 base separating them. In germline, CDR1 is MDHEN, CDR2 SYDVKM. The CDR3 is made up of 11 amino acids. CDR3 sequence reads: CASSLHTEAFF. The CDR3 DNA sequence: TGTGCCAGCAGTTTACACACTGAAGCTTTCTTT.

This clone occurred many times. J is TRBJ2-1 and V is TRBV6-7, with D possibly being TRBD1 (7 bases). TRBV6-7 is treated as an ORF (open reading frame) with a function not yet certain. CDR3 size: 15 residues. This CDR3 reads CASPPGDSLNNEQFF. CDR3 sequence (DNA): TGTGCTTCCCCTCCGGGGGACAGTCTGAACAATGAGCAGTTCTTC.

CDR3 protein: CASRDWTSGSTDTQYF. CDR3 bases: TGTGCCAGCAGGGACTGGACTAGCGGGAGCACAGATACGCAGTATTTT. This chain links TRBV2 with TRBJ2-3; TRBD2 agrees at 11 bases. With V trimmed by 6 bases and J by 0 bases, 5 bases remained unmatched. The CDR3 runs to 16 residues. Germline CDR1 and CDR2: SNHLY and FYNNEI.